This is a list of T cell receptor beta chains from one sample in a study of shared clonotypes between healthy human individuals. The method was immunoSEQ multiplex PCR; TCRdb's version includes in-frame clones alone and lacks a portion of them. The repertoire holds some 2,100,000 clones, with roughly 91% as singletons. Sequenced input: naive CD8+ T cells from PBMCs. The receptors originated from a man aged 18 to 30 in good health. Some clones in this sample may be carry-over from other donors' samples. The CDR3 runs from the conserved cysteine through the conserved F or W. Fields, in order: J gene, CDR3 length, V gene, D gene, CDR3 protein, CDR3 DNA. A D gene is named only where the DNA matches it firmly.

J gene: TRBJ1-4; CDR3 length: 15; V gene: TRBV7-9; D gene: -; CDR3 protein: CASSLGVVPGEKLFF; CDR3 DNA: TGTGCCAGCAGCTTAGGAGTGGTCCCAGGAGAAAAACTGTTTTTT
J gene: TRBJ2-7; CDR3 length: 15; V gene: TRBV9; D gene: TRBD2; CDR3 protein: CASSGPGLAGDEQYF; CDR3 DNA: TGTGCCAGCAGCGGACCGGGACTAGCGGGAGACGAGCAGTACTTC
J gene: TRBJ2-7; CDR3 length: 15; V gene: TRBV11-2; D gene: TRBD1; CDR3 protein: CASSLGPGGLYEQYF; CDR3 DNA: TGTGCCAGCAGCTTAGGCCCAGGGGGCCTGTACGAGCAGTACTTC
J gene: TRBJ2-2; CDR3 length: 16; V gene: TRBV15; D gene: TRBD1; CDR3 protein: CATSMGQGANTGELFF; CDR3 DNA: TGTGCCACCAGCATGGGACAGGGGGCGAACACCGGGGAGCTGTTTTTT
J gene: TRBJ2-3; CDR3 length: 15; V gene: TRBV6-5; D gene: TRBD1; CDR3 protein: CASSYSTGGADTQYF; CDR3 DNA: TGTGCCAGCAGTTACTCTACAGGGGGCGCAGATACGCAGTATTTT
J gene: TRBJ2-7; CDR3 length: 14; V gene: TRBV30; D gene: -; CDR3 protein: CAWSVRGMPYEQYF; CDR3 DNA: TGTGCCTGGAGTGTACGGGGAATGCCCTACGAGCAGTACTTC
J gene: TRBJ2-7; CDR3 length: 15; V gene: TRBV5-1; D gene: -; CDR3 protein: CASSATALGSYEQYF; CDR3 DNA: TGCGCCAGCAGCGCGACGGCCTTGGGTTCCTACGAGCAGTACTTC
J gene: TRBJ1-2; CDR3 length: 15; V gene: TRBV7-9; D gene: -; CDR3 protein: CASSLSQVIYYGYTF; CDR3 DNA: TGTGCCAGCAGCTTAAGTCAGGTCATTTACTATGGCTACACCTTC
J gene: TRBJ2-6; CDR3 length: 19; V gene: TRBV21-1; D gene: -; CDR3 protein: CASSERSTDPSSGANVLTF; CDR3 DNA: TGTGCCAGCAGCGAGCGGTCGACGGACCCGTCATCAGGGGCCAACGTCCTGACTTTC
J gene: TRBJ2-1; CDR3 length: 16; V gene: TRBV15; D gene: TRBD1; CDR3 protein: CATSRDRDRGSIEQFF; CDR3 DNA: TGTGCCACCAGCAGAGATCGAGACAGGGGGTCTATTGAGCAGTTCTTC
J gene: TRBJ2-1; CDR3 length: 14; V gene: TRBV19; D gene: TRBD2; CDR3 protein: CASSFGLAVNEQFF; CDR3 DNA: TGTGCCAGTAGTTTCGGACTAGCGGTCAATGAGCAGTTCTTC